The 29 T cell receptor beta chains below were found in one sample sequenced in a study of radiotherapy plus CTLA-4 blockade in lung cancer. Sequenced by immunoSEQ multiplex PCR; TCRdb stores in-frame clones only, minus some. This table holds more than 80,000 clones, 70% to 90% found once. The sequencing used peripheral blood, collected from a patient treated with radiotherapy plus ipilimumab. These receptors came from a human donor with non-small cell lung cancer that progressed on radiotherapy plus ipilimumab. Some clones in this sample may be carry-over from other donors' samples.

This chain links TRBV4-2 with TRBJ2-2; 8 bases align to TRBD2. V shed 3 bases and J 1 base; nucleotides not matched to a gene: 4. CDR3 size: 16 residues. CDR1 is LGHNA, CDR2 YNFKEQ, per germline. The CDR3 sequence: CASSHPAGENTGELFF. The DNA for the CDR3 is TGTGCCAGCAGCCACCCAGCGGGGGAGAACACCGGGGAGCTGTTTTTT.

V usage is TRBV4-2 and J usage is TRBJ2-4, with 10 bases fitting TRBD2. Germline-derived CDR1 and CDR2 are LGHNA and YNFKEQ. With 0 bases clipped from V and 0 bases from J, the junction kept 5 bases outside the gene matches. There are 18 residues in the CDR3. The CDR3 reads CASSQDGLAELAKNIQYF. The CDR3 DNA reads as TGTGCCAGCAGCCAAGATGGACTAGCGGAGCTAGCCAAAAACATTCAGTACTTC.

The J gene is TRBJ1-1, the V gene TRBV7-2; TRBD1 agrees at 8 bases. CDR1 and CDR2 (germline): SGHTA, FQGNSA. There are 15 residues in the CDR3. Trimming removed 0 bases from V and 1 base from J; junction bases left unmatched: 1. The CDR3 protein is CASSLATGANTEAFF. The CDR3 DNA sequence: TGTGCCAGCAGCTTAGCGACAGGGGCGAACACTGAAGCTTTCTTT.

This rearrangement joins TRBV5-4 to TRBJ2-2; unclear D gene. Trimming left V 3 bases short and J 6 bases short, with 6 bases between. CDR3 length: 12 amino acids. The germline gives CDR1 SGHNT, CDR2 YYREEE (reference sequence). The CDR3 DNA reads as TGTGCCAGCAGCTGGGGTGCCGGGGAGCTGTTTTTT. Protein: CASSWGAGELFF.

The CDR3 reads CASSLRDRQETQYF. The CDR3 nucleotides are TGTGCCAGCAGCTTGCGGGACAGACAAGAGACCCAGTACTTC. J is TRBJ2-5 and V is TRBV9; tentatively, D is TRBD1 (7 bases). Germline assignment: CDR1 SGDLS and CDR2 YYNGEE. This CDR3 is built from 14 residues. V was clipped by 4 bases and J by 2 bases, with 12 bases between them.

The rearrangement joins TRBV5-1 to TRBJ2-1; 11 positions match TRBD2. There are 18 residues in the CDR3. CDR1 is SGHRS, CDR2 YFSETQ, per germline. V dropped 0 bases and J dropped 9; count of bases not matched to a gene: 14. The CDR3 DNA sequence: TGCGCCAGCAGCTTGGCCGTAGTACTAGCGGGGGAGATCGGTGAGCAGTTCTTC. Encoded protein: CASSLAVVLAGEIGEQFF.

The gene calls are TRBV6-5 and TRBJ2-7, with D hard to call. Germline V gives CDR1 MNHEY, CDR2 SVGAGI. Trimming took 0 bases from V and 2 from J, leaving 14 bases between them. The length of the CDR3 is 16 residues. CDR3 bases: TGTGCCAGCAGTTACTCGTTTAGGTTACAGACCTACGAGCAGTACTTC. It codes for CASSYSFRLQTYEQYF.

The chain links TRBV20-1 to TRBJ1-1, with D tentatively TRBD1 (5 bases). V was pared by 5 bases and J by 7 bases, with 8 bases between. The CDR3 totals 10 residues. Germline V lookup: CDR1 DFQATT, CDR2 SNEGSKA (reference sequence). CDR3 sequence reads: CSAGGGEAFF. CDR3 bases: TGCAGTGCTGGGGGGGGTGAAGCTTTCTTT.

The V and J genes are TRBV5-1 and TRBJ2-2; D remains unclear. V lost 4 bases and J lost 1, with 5 bases in between. Germline CDR1 SGHRS, CDR2 YFSETQ. The CDR3 spans 13 residues. In DNA, the CDR3 is TGCGCCAGCAGCCGCGGGAACACCGGGGAGCTGTTTTTT. Protein sequence: CASSRGNTGELFF.

For the CDR3, the DNA is TGCGCCAGCAGCTTTGGGGACAGGGATCGGAATGGCTACACCTTC. It specifies CASSFGDRDRNGYTF. V is TRBV5-1 and J is TRBJ1-2, with 9 bases aligning to TRBD1. V shed 2 bases and J 6 bases; nucleotides not matched to a gene: 8. The CDR3 runs 15 residues. CDR1 is SGHRS and CDR2 is YFSETQ in the germline V gene.

This sequence joins TRBV10-3 and TRBJ2-5; D is perhaps TRBD1 (6 bases). The germline V gene encodes CDR1 ENHRY and CDR2 SYGVKD. CDR3 size: 15 residues. Trimming pared 2 bases from V and 5 bases from J, leaving 15 bases between. The CDR3 DNA reads TGTGCCATCAGTGAGGCAGACAGGTCTGGGGAGACCCAGTACTTC. The encoded protein is CAISEADRSGETQYF.

The rearrangement links TRBV7-2 to TRBJ2-7; tentatively, D is TRBD1 (5 bases). V gave up 3 bases and J gave up 1 base, with 10 bases separating them. CDR1 is SGHTA, CDR2 FQGNSA, per germline. The CDR3 is 14 residues long. This CDR3 reads CASSFRQGSYEQYF. The CDR3 bases are TGTGCCAGCAGCTTTCGGCAGGGTTCCTACGAGCAGTACTTC. Supplemented by reference TRBV7-2 and TRBJ2-7, the full variable domain reads GAGVSQSPSNKVTEKGKDVELRCDPISGHTALYWYRQSLGQGLEFLIYFQGNSAPDKSGLPSDRFSAERTGGSVSTLTIQRTQQEDSAVYLCASSFRQGSYEQYFGPGTRLTVT.

Concerning this clone: This sample also contains other DNA sequences that code for the same CDR3. The chain uses TRBV6-4 and TRBJ1-2, with D perhaps matching TRBD1 (5 bases). The CDR3 is made up of 13 amino acids. CDR1 is MRHNA, CDR2 SNTAGT, per germline. Trimming left V 0 bases short and J 6 bases short, with 8 bases between. Written as DNA, the CDR3 is TGTGCCAGCAGTGACTCGGGGACCCATGGCTACACCTTC. Translated, it gives CASSDSGTHGYTF.

This clone showed up just once. The genes are TRBV7-8 and TRBJ2-1; D tentatively reads TRBD1 or TRBD2 (6 bases each). The germline gives CDR1 SGHVS, CDR2 FQNEAQ. The CDR3 covers 15 residues. Trimming took 1 base from V and 1 from J, leaving 8 bases between them. The CDR3: CASSLGGASYNEQFF. CDR3 DNA sequence: TGTGCCAGCAGCTTAGGGGGGGCTTCCTACAATGAGCAGTTCTTC.

The chain uses TRBV5-1 and TRBJ2-5, with TRBD2 as a possible D gene (6 bases). Germline V gives CDR1 SGHRS, CDR2 YFSETQ. V was cut by 7 bases and J by 4 bases, with 17 bases left in between. The CDR3 length is 14 residues. The CDR3 here is CASFPPGGRETQYF. The CDR3 DNA reads TGCGCCAGCTTTCCGCCCGGGGGAAGAGAGACCCAGTACTTC.

This clone came up a few times. V is TRBV7-2 and J is TRBJ1-1; D remains unclear. Germline V gene lookup returns CDR1 SGHTA and CDR2 FQGNSA. Trimming pared 2 bases from V and 1 base from J, leaving 5 bases between. The CDR3 has 13 amino acids. CDR3 sequence (DNA): TGTGCCAGCAGCTTAATAGGGAACACTGAAGCTTTCTTT. Translated: CASSLIGNTEAFF.

The chain recombines TRBV25-1 with TRBJ2-1; 9 nucleotides match TRBD1. Germline loops: CDR1 MGHDK, CDR2 SYGVNS. This CDR3 is built from 15 residues. After removal of 6 bases from V and 6 bases from J, the junction contained 9 bases not matched to a gene. CDR3 coding DNA: TGTGCCAGCAGCCGGGGGGACAGGGTTTTCAATGAGCAGTTCTTC. The encoded protein is CASSRGDRVFNEQFF. The full variable domain, with the rest looked up from reference TRBV25-1 and TRBJ2-1, is EADIYQTPRYLVIGTGKKITLECSQTMGHDKMYWYQQDPGMELHLIHYSYGVNSTEKGDLSSESTVSRIRTEHFPLTLESARPSHTSQYLCASSRGDRVFNEQFFGPGTRLTVL.

This clone was seen just once. V usage is TRBV4-2 and J usage is TRBJ2-2; D unclear. V lost 2 bases to trimming and J lost 2 bases, with 6 bases between them. The CDR3 sequence is 14 residues long. The germline V gene encodes CDR1 LGHNA and CDR2 YNFKEQ. CDR3 in amino acids: CASSQSVNTGELFF. The CDR3 bases are TGTGCCAGCAGCCAATCAGTTAACACCGGGGAGCTGTTTTTT.

The V gene is TRBV7-9, the J gene TRBJ2-5; 8 bases match TRBD1. V gave up 2 bases and J gave up 5 bases; unmatched junction bases: 7. Germline V lookup: CDR1 SEHNR, CDR2 FQNEAQ (reference sequence). This CDR3 is 15 amino acids long. The CDR3 DNA follows: TGTGCCAGCAGCTTATGGCAGGGGGCGAAGGAGACCCAGTACTTC. Amino acids: CASSLWQGAKETQYF.

The V gene is TRBV18, the J gene TRBJ2-1, with 10 bases fitting TRBD1. Germline CDR1 is KGHSH and CDR2 is LQKENI. J was trimmed by 8 bases and V by 6 bases; bases with no gene match: 10. The length of the CDR3 is 15 residues. The CDR3 nucleotides are TGTGCCAGCTCCAACAGGGACAGGGGTAACCATGAGCAGTTCTTC. Protein product: CASSNRDRGNHEQFF. Using reference TRBV18 and TRBJ2-1 for the parts outside the CDR3, the full variable domain is NAGVMQNPRHLVRRRGQEARLRCSPMKGHSHVYWYRQLPEEGLKFMVYLQKENIIDESGMPKERFSAEFPKEGPSILRIQQVVRGDSAAYFCASSNRDRGNHEQFFGPGTRLTVL.

The V gene is TRBV2, the J gene TRBJ2-4, with 8 bases matching TRBD1. Germline trimming cut 6 bases from V and 3 bases from J; bases unmatched to any gene: 4. Germline V gene sequence: CDR1 SNHLY, CDR2 FYNNEI. This CDR3 comprises 14 residues. CDR3 sequence: CASSDRGSKNIQYF. The CDR3 DNA follows: TGTGCCAGCAGCGACAGGGGAAGCAAAAACATTCAGTACTTC.

The J gene is TRBJ2-7, the V gene TRBV5-1; D unresolved. This CDR3 is 16 amino acids long. CDR1 and CDR2 (germline): SGHRS, YFSETQ. Between the trimmed V and J ends, which lost 0 bases and 2 bases, there was a span of 15 bases. CDR3 in amino acids: CASSLGSRILTYEQYF. The CDR3 region has the DNA TGCGCCAGCAGCTTGGGATCTAGAATCCTGACCTACGAGCAGTACTTC.

The J gene is TRBJ2-3, the V gene TRBV2; D possibly uses TRBD1 or TRBD2 (6 bases each). Germline values: CDR1 SNHLY, CDR2 FYNNEI. The CDR3 sequence is 17 residues long. The V and J ends lost 4 bases and 4 bases respectively, with 21 bases between them. CDR3 DNA: TGTGCCAGCAGTGCCCGGGGGCTTCGAGCATCCGCAGATACGCAGTATTTT. It specifies CASSARGLRASADTQYF.

The rearrangement uses TRBV7-8 and TRBJ1-5; 9 bases line up with TRBD1. This CDR3 is built from 16 residues. The V segment lost 0 bases and the J segment 6 bases; nucleotides outside the gene matches: 6. The germline gives CDR1 SGHVS, CDR2 FQNEAQ. CDR3 loop: CASSLAFGQGTQPQHF. The DNA for the CDR3 is TGTGCCAGCAGCTTAGCCTTCGGACAGGGGACTCAGCCCCAGCATTTT.

Notes on this clone: This CDR3 is also generated by other DNA sequences in the sample. This chain uses TRBV9 with TRBJ2-5; 9 nucleotides align to TRBD2. The V gene's germline CDR1 is SGDLS and CDR2 YYNGEE. V dropped 2 bases and J dropped 5; count of bases not matched to a gene: 7. The CDR3 has 15 residues. The CDR3 reads CASSVGGGAAETQYF. The CDR3 nucleotides are TGTGCCAGCAGCGTGGGCGGGGGGGCGGCGGAGACCCAGTACTTC.

The chain recombines TRBV5-6 with TRBJ2-4; TRBD1 matches at 8 bases. V shed 3 bases, J shed 3 bases, and the junction held 8 bases outside the gene matches. CDR1 is SGHDT, CDR2 YYEEEE, per germline. The CDR3 length is 16 residues. CDR3 sequence reads: CASSWTGTGDKNIQYF. CDR3 sequence (DNA): TGTGCCAGCAGCTGGACCGGGACAGGCGACAAAAACATTCAGTACTTC.

The rearrangement uses TRBV10-3 and TRBJ2-4, with D tentatively TRBD2 (6 bases). This CDR3 is built from 23 residues. Per the germline V gene, CDR1 is ENHRY and CDR2 is SYGVKD. Trimming left V 8 bases short and J 0 bases short, with 38 bases between. The CDR3 loop is CAIPKSLLPLWIGGYIAKNIQYF. The CDR3 DNA sequence: TGTGCCATCCCAAAAAGCCTTCTGCCTTTGTGGATAGGAGGGTATATAGCCAAAAACATTCAGTACTTC.

CDR3 amino acids: CASSLTGASGSYEQYF. The DNA for the CDR3 is TGTGCCAGCAGCTTAACGGGCGCTAGCGGTTCCTACGAGCAGTACTTC. The genes are TRBV7-3 and TRBJ2-7; TRBD2 aligns across 7 bases. This CDR3 spans 16 amino acids. V lost 0 bases, J lost 1 base, and 6 bases stayed unmatched. CDR1 and CDR2 from the germline V gene are SGHTA and FQGTGA.

This chain joins TRBV6-5 and TRBJ2-5; D is unclear. The V and J ends lost 0 bases and 4 bases respectively, with 9 bases between them. CDR1 and CDR2 (germline): MNHEY, SVGAGI. CDR3 length: 14 amino acids. The CDR3 DNA reads TGTGCCAGCAGTTACTCGATAAGTAGAGAGACCCAGTACTTC. Translated, it gives CASSYSISRETQYF.